This T cell receptor beta chain was captured in a study of blood T cell repertoires in COVID-19. Overall study context: Sites in the United States, Italy and Spain provided acute and convalescent COVID-19 samples.

In the authors' workflow: Quantification of nucleated cells was approximated via reference gene primer amplification. Profiling relied on immunoSEQ multiplex PCR, and the TCRdb table lists in-frame clones only, not all of them. V and J calls and clone size follow that table, whereas D and trimming were derived from the DNA. The sample includes some 180,000 clones, 85% seen only once; the top ten take roughly 8%. V lost 0 bases to trimming and J lost 1 base; unmatched junction nucleotides: 5. The CDR3 totals 15 residues. Germline CDR1 SQVTM, CDR2 ANQGSEA. The chain joins TRBV29-1 to TRBJ1-1; TRBD1 matches at 7 bases. The specimen sequenced was peripheral blood. The clonotype comes from an older woman with acute or convalescent COVID-19. CDR3: CSVEDGWTGNTEAFF. As DNA, the CDR3 is TGCAGCGTTGAAGATGGGTGGACAGGGAACACTGAAGCTTTCTTT.